This T cell receptor beta chain was retrieved from a study of molecular identifiers for immune sequencing clone quantification (dated by TCRdb to the late 2010s). In terms of the full investigation: For a replicate experiment, RNA from around 18,000 or 91,000 naive CD8 T cells was divided into five aliquots, and four of the five aliquots were sequenced. This methods study used CD8 T cells to benchmark TCR RNA copy counting and molecular-identifier clustering-based TCR repertoire sequencing (MIDCIRS).

From a lookup of the germline V gene, CDR1 and CDR2 are SGDLS and YYNGEE. Trimming leaves V shorter by 1 base and J shorter by 1 base, with the junction holding 5 bases beyond the gene matches. The CDR3 runs 16 residues from the cysteine to the phenylalanine. Only CDR3 DNA is held: 48 bases, read in frame from base 1. The full study reports these points: Without barcode sub-clustering, chimeric consensus sequences inflated TCR diversity; chimeras reached as high as 47%. Identical TCR molecules sharing a barcode could cause highly expanded clone sizes to be underestimated. A single cell's worth of spiked-in Jurkat TCR RNA was reported detectable even among some 920,000 naive CD8 T cells. The naive libraries included spiked-in Jurkat TCR RNA (10 copies' worth), and this RNA is not part of the donor repertoire. About 3.1 recovered TCR RNA copies per cell were obtained by modeling, versus 9 to 10 by digital PCR, implying a capture efficiency of about 30%. In CMV-specific effector cells, clones with more than 20 RNA copies contained over 99% of molecules, whereas in naive cells such clones contained under 1% of molecules.

Libraries of naive CD8 T cells were generated from about 21,000 to 970,000 sorted cells, with 10%, 30% or 50% of the purified RNA used. On a BD FACSAria II, naive CD8 T cells were FACS-sorted as CD8+CD4-CCR7+CD45RA+ and collected into RLT Plus buffer. To test detection sensitivity, Jurkat RNA equivalent to under 12 TCR copies was spiked into samples of roughly 18,000-1,000,000 naive CD8 T cells. Enrichment of CD8 T cells was performed with RosetteSep CD8+ T Cell Enrichment Cocktail and Ficoll-Paque, after which ACK red cell lysis was carried out. There are a few counts of this clonotype. It has no known antigen specificity. The input lacks base qualities; no much larger clone sits a single base away. Libraries were prepared through PCR. Reads for this sample came from a NextSeq 500. Bulk TCR libraries were generated as previously described, with the TCR primers listed in Table S5 used. Purification of total RNA was performed with the Qiagen AllPrep DNA/RNA kit. Before analysis, reads from multiple sequencing runs of one library were combined. Regarding the original processing steps: Reads were retained only if an exact TCR constant sequence was present, and the retained reads were trimmed to 150 nt and grouped according to their 12-nt molecular barcodes. Reads within each barcode group were sub-clustered using a 15% Levenshtein threshold, and quality-weighted consensus sequences were constructed for each RNA molecule. Non-functional sequences were discarded, and so were lower-count sequences lying one edit away from another sequence. Based on fitting two negative binomial distributions, any barcode sub-cluster with under 20% of the maximum read count was discarded. The public reads were reprocessed in TCRdb via fastp at Q25 and MiXCR, keeping in-frame beta chains. Each entry is one CDR3 protein sequence, shown with its most common DNA and genes. It is TCRdb's table, rather than the study itself, that gives the V and J calls and clone size. This sample lists around 94,000 distinct CDR3 sequences; 30% to 45% were detected once. Of the sample, approximately 9.8% falls within the top ten clones.

The sample taken for sequencing was naive CD8+ T cells from blood, with Jurkat cell RNA spiked in. The meaning of the sample's cell subset or site label: FACS-sorted CD8+CD4-CCR7+CD45RA+ naive T cells. This TCR was recovered from a human donor in good health. Some libraries in this study had Jurkat cell RNA spiked in. The chain is assembled from TRBV9 and TRBJ2-5; TRBD2 lines up with 9 middle nucleotides. The sequenced DNA: TGTGCCAGCAGCGTATGGCCGGGACTAGCCCAAGAGACCCAGTACTTC. This sequence encodes CASSVWPGLAQETQYF. Beyond the CDR3, the reference TRBV9 and TRBJ2-5 genes provide the residues; the full variable domain reads: DSGVTQTPKHLITATGQRVTLRCSPRSGDLSVYWYQQSLDQGLQFLIQYYNGEERAKGNILERFSAQQFPDLHSELNLSSLELGDSALYFCASSVWPGLAQETQYFGPGTRLLVL.